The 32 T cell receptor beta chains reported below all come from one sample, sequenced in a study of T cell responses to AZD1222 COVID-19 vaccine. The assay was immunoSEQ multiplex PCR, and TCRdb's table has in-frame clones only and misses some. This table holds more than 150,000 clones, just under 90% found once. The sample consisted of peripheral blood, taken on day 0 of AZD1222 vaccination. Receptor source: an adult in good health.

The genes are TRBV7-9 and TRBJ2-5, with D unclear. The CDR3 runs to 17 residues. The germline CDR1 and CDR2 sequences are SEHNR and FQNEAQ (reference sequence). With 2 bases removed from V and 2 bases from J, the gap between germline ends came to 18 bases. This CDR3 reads CASSLIGYGAAQETQYF. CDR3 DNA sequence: TGTGCCAGCAGCTTAATCGGGTACGGAGCAGCGCAAGAGACCCAGTACTTC.

Written as DNA, the CDR3 is TGTGCCAGCACCTTCGTCGACGGGTACAATGAGCAGTTCTTC. Translated: CASTFVDGYNEQFF. The chain combines TRBV2 with TRBJ2-1, with D hard to call. Trimming cost V 7 bases and J 4 bases, with 14 bases left between them. Looked up from germline, CDR1 is SNHLY and CDR2 is FYNNEI. The CDR3 spans 14 residues.

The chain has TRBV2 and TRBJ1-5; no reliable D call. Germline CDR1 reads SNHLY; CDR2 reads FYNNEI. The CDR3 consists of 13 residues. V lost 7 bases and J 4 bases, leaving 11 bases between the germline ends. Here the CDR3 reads CASTRTQNQPQHF. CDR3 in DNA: TGTGCCAGCACCCGAACACAGAATCAGCCCCAGCATTTT. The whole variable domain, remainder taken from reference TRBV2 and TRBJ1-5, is EPEVTQTPSHQVTQMGQEVILRCVPISNHLYFYWYRQILGQKVEFLVSFYNNEISEKSEIFDDQFSVERPDGSNFTLKIRSTKLEDSAMYFCASTRTQNQPQHFGDGTRLSIL.

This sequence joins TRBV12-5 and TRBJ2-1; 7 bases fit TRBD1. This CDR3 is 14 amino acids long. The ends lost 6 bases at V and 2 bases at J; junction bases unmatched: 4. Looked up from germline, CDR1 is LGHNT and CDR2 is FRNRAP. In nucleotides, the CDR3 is TGTGCTAGTGGCCTGGACAGGACCTACAATGAGCAGTTCTTC. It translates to CASGLDRTYNEQFF.

The CDR3 here is CASEGASYEQYF. DNA of the CDR3: TGTGCCAGTGAGGGGGCCTCCTACGAGCAGTACTTC. This chain connects TRBV19 to TRBJ2-7; 7 bases align to TRBD1. Trimming at V came to 8 bases and at J to 0 bases, leaving 1 base not matched to a gene. Germline assignment: CDR1 LNHDA and CDR2 SQIVND (reference sequence). The CDR3 spans 12 residues.

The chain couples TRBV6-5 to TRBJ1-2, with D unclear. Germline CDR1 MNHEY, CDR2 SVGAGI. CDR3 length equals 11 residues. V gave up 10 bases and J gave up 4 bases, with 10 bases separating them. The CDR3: CAILRGYGYTF. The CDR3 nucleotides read TGTGCCATCCTGCGGGGCTATGGCTACACCTTC.

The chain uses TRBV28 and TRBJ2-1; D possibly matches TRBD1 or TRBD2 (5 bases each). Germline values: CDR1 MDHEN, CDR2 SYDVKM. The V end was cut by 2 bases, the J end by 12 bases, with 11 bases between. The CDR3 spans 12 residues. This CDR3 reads CASSLEGTAQFF. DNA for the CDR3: TGTGCCAGCAGTTTAGAAGGGACGGCGCAGTTCTTC.

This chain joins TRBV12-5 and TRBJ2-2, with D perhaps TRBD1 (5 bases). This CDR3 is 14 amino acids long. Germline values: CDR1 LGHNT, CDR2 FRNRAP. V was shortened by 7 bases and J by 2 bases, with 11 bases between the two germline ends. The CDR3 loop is CASATTENTGELFF. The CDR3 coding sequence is TGTGCTAGTGCCACGACAGAAAACACCGGGGAGCTGTTTTTT.

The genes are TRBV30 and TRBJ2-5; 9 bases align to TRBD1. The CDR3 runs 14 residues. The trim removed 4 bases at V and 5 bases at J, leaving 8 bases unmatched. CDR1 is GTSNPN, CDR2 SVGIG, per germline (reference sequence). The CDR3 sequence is CAWNRGTGSETQYF. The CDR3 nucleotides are TGTGCCTGGAACCGTGGGACAGGGTCTGAGACCCAGTACTTC. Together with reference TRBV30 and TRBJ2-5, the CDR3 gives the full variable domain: SQTIHQWPATLVQPVGSPLSLECTVEGTSNPNLYWYRQAAGRGLQLLFYSVGIGQISSEVPQNLSASRPQDRQFILSSKKLLLSDSGFYLCAWNRGTGSETQYFGPGTRLLVL.

CDR3 bases: TGTGCCAGCAGCTCGTTATCAGGGGTTGGCTACACCTTC. Protein sequence: CASSSLSGVGYTF. J is TRBJ1-2 and V is TRBV7-2, with D possibly being TRBD1 (6 bases). The CDR3 has 13 amino acids. Germline values: CDR1 SGHTA, CDR2 FQGNSA. Trimming pared 4 bases from V and 7 bases from J, leaving 13 bases between.

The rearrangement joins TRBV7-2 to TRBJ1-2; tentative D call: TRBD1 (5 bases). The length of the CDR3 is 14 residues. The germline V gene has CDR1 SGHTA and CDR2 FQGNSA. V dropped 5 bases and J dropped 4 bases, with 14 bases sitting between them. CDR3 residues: CASSDYTGLYGYTF. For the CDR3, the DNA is TGTGCCAGCAGCGACTATACAGGACTCTATGGCTACACCTTC.

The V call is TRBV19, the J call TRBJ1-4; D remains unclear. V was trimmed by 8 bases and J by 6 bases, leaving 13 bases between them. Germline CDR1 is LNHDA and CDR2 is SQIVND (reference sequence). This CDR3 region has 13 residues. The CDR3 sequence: CASLSWLDEKLFF. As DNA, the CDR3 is TGTGCCAGTTTATCTTGGTTGGATGAAAAACTGTTTTTT. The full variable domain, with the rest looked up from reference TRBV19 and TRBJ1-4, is DGGITQSPKYLFRKEGQNVTLSCEQNLNHDAMYWYRQDPGQGLRLIYYSQIVNDFQKGDIAEGYSVSREKKESFPLTVTSAQKNPTAFYLCASLSWLDEKLFFGSGTQLSVL.

CDR3 in amino acids: CASRRDSSYGYTF. CDR3 nucleotide sequence: TGTGCCAGCAGGCGGGACAGCTCCTATGGCTACACCTTC. The V gene is TRBV28, the J gene TRBJ1-2, with 7 bases fitting TRBD1. The germline gives CDR1 MDHEN, CDR2 SYDVKM. CDR3 length: 13 amino acids. Unmatched junction bases numbered 5, after V lost 6 bases and J lost 4 bases.

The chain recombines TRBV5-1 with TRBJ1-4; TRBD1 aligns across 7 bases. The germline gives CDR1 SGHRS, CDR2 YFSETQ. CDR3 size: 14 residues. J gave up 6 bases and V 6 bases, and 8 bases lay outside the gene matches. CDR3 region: CASTRTGSDEKLFF. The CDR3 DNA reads TGCGCCAGCACCAGGACAGGTTCGGATGAAAAACTGTTTTTT.

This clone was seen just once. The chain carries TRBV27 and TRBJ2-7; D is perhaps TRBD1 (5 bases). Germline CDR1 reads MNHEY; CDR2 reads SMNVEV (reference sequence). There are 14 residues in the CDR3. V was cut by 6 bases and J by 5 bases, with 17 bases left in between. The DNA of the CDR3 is TGTGCCAGCAGCCGATCGACAGTCAACCACGAGCAGTACTTC. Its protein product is CASSRSTVNHEQYF.

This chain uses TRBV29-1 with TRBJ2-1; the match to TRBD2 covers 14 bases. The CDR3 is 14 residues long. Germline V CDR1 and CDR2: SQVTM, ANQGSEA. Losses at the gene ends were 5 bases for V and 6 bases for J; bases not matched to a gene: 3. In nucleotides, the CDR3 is TGCAGCGTTCGGACTAGCGGGGGGTCCAATGAGCAGTTCTTC. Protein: CSVRTSGGSNEQFF.

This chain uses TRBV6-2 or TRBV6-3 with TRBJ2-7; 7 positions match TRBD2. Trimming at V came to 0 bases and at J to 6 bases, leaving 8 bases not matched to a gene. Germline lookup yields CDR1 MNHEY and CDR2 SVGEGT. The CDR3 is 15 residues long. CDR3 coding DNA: TGTGCCAGCAGTTACTCGACTAGCTCGGTGGGCGAGCAGTACTTC. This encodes CASSYSTSSVGEQYF.

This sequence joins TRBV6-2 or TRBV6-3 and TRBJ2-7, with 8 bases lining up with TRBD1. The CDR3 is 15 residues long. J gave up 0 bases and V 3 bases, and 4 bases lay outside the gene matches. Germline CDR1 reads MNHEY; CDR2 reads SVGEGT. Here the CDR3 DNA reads TGTGCCAGCAGTTATGCTGGGACAGGCTCCTACGAGCAGTACTTC. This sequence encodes CASSYAGTGSYEQYF.

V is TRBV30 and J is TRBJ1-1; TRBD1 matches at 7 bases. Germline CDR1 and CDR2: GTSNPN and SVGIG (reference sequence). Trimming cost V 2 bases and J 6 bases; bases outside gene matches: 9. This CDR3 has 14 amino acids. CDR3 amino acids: CAWSSGTASPEAFF. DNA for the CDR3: TGTGCCTGGAGTTCGGGGACAGCCAGTCCTGAAGCTTTCTTT.

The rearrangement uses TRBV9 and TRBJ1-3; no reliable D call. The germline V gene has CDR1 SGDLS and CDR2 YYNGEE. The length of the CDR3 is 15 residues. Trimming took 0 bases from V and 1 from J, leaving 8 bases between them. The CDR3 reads CASSVVGSSGNTIYF. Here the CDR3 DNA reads TGTGCCAGCAGCGTAGTAGGGAGTTCTGGAAACACCATATATTTT.

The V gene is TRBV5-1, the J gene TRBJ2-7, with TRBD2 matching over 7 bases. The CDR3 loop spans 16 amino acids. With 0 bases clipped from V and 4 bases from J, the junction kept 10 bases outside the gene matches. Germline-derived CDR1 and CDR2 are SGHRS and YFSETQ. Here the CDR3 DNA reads TGCGCCAGCAGCTTGGATTTTGTCGGGGGGTTGTACGAGCAGTACTTC. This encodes CASSLDFVGGLYEQYF.

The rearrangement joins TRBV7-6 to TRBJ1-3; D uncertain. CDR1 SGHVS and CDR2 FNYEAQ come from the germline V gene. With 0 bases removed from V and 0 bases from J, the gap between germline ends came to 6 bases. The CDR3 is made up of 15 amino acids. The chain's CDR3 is CASSLASRSGNTIYF. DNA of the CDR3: TGTGCCAGCAGCTTAGCGTCCCGCTCTGGAAACACCATATATTTT.

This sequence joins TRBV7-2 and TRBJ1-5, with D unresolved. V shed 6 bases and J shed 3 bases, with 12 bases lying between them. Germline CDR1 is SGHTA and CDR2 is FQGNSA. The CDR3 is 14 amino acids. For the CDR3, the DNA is TGTGCCAGCAGTTTGGGTGCAAACAATCAGCCCCAGCATTTT. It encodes CASSLGANNQPQHF.

Here the CDR3 reads CASNRDTLNSPLHF. DNA of the CDR3: TGTGCCAGCAACCGGGACACCCTTAATTCACCCCTCCACTTT. The J gene is TRBJ1-6, the V gene TRBV11-2, with D perhaps matching TRBD1 (6 bases). Trimming removed 7 bases at V and 6 bases at J, with 13 bases between. Germline-derived CDR1 and CDR2 are SGHAT and FQNNGV. The CDR3 sequence is 14 residues long.

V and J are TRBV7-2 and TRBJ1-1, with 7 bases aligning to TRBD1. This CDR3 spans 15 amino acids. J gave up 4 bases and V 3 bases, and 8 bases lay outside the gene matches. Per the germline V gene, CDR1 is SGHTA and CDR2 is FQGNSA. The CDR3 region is CASSFGYRGGTEAFF. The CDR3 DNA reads TGTGCCAGCAGCTTCGGGTACAGGGGCGGCACTGAAGCTTTCTTT.

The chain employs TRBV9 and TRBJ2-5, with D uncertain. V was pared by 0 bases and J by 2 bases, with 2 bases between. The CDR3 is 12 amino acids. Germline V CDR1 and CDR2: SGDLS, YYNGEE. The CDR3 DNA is TGTGCCAGCAGCGTAGGGCAAGAGACCCAGTACTTC. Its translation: CASSVGQETQYF.

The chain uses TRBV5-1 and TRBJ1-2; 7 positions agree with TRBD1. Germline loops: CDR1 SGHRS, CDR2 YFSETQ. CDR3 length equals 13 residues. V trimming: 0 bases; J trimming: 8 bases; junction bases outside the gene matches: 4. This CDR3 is CASSLGQGRGYTF. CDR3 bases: TGCGCCAGCAGCTTGGGACAGGGTAGGGGCTACACCTTC.

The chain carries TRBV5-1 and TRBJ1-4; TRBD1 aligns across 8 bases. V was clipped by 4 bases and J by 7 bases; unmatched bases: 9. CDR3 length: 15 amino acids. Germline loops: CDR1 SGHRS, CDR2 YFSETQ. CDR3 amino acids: CASSAQGGTGEKLFF. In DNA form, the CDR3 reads TGCGCCAGCAGCGCACAGGGGGGGACCGGTGAAAAACTGTTTTTT.

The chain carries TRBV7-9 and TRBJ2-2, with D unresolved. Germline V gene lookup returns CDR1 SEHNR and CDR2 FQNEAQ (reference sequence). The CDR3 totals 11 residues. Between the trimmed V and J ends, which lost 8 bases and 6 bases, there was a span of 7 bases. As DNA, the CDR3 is TGTGCCAGCGGAAGCGCCGGGGAGCTGTTTTTT. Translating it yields CASGSAGELFF.

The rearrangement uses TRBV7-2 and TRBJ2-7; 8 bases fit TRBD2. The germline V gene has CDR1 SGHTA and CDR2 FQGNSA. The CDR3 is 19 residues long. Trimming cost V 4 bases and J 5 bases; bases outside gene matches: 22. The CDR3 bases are TGTGCCAGCAGCTCTAGAGGGGCGCCGGGACTAGTAAGGATTAACGAGCAGTACTTC. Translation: CASSSRGAPGLVRINEQYF.

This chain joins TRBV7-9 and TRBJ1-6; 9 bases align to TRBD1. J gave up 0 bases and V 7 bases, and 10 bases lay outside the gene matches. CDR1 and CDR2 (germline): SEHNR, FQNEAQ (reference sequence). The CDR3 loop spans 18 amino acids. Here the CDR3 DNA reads TGTGCCAGCAACCTCGGGACAGGGAAGAGCTCCTATAATTCACCCCTCCACTTT. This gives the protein CASNLGTGKSSYNSPLHF.

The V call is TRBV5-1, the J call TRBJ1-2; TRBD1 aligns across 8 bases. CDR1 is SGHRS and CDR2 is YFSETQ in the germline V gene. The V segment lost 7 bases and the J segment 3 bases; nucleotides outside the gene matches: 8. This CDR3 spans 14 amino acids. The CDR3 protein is CASETGTGYYGYTF. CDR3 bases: TGCGCCAGCGAAACCGGGACAGGCTACTATGGCTACACCTTC. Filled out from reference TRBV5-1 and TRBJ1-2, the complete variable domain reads KAGVTQTPRYLIKTRGQQVTLSCSPISGHRSVSWYQQTPGQGLQFLFEYFSETQRNKGNFPGRFSGRQFSNSRSEMNVSTLELGDSALYLCASETGTGYYGYTFGSGTRLTVV.